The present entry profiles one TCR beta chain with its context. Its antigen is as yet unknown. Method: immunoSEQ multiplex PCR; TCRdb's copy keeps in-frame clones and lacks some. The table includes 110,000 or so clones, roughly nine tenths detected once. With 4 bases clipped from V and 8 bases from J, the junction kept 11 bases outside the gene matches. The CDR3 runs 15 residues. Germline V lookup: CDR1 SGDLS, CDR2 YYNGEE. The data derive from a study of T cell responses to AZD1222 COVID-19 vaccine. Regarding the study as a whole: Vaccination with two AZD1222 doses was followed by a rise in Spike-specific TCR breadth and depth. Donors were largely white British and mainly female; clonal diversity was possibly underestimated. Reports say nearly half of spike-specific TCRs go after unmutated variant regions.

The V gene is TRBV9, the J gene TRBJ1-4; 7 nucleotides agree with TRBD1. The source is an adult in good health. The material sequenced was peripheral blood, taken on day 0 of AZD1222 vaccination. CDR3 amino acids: CASSFRQGLGEKLFF. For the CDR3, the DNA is TGTGCCAGCAGCTTCCGACAGGGCTTAGGCGAAAAACTGTTTTTT.